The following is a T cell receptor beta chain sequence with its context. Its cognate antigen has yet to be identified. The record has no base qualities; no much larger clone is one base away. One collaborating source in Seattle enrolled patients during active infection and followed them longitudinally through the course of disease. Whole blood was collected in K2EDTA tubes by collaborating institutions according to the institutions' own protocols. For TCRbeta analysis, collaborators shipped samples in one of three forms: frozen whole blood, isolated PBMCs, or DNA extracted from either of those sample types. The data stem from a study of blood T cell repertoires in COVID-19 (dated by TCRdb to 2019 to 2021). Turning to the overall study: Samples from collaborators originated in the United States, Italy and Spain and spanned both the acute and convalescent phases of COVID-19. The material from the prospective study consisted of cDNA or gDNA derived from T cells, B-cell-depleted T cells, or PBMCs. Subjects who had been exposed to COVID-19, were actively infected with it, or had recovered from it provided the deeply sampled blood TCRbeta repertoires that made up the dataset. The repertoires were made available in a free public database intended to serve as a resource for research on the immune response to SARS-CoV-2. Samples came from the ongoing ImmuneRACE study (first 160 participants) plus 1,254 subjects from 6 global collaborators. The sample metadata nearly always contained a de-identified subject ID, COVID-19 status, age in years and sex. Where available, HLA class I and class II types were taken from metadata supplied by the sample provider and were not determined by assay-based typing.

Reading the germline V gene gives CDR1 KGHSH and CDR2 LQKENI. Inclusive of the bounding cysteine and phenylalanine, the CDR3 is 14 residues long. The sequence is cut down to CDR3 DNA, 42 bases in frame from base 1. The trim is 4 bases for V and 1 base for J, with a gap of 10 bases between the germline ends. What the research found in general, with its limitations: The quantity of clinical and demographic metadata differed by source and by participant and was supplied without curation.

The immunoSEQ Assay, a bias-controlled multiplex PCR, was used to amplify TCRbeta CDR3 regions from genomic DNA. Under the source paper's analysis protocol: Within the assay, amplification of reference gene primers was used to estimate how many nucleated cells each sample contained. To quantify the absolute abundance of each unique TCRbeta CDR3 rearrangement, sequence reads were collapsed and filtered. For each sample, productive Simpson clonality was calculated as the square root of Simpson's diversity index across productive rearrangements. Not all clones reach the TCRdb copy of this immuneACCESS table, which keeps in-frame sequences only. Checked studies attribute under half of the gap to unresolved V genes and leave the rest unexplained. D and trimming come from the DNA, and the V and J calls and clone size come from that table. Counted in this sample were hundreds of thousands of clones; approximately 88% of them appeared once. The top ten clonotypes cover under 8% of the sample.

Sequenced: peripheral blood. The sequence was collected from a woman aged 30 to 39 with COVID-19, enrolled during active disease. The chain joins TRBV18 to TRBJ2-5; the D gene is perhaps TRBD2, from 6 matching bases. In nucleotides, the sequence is TGTGCCAGCTCACGGGACTCACTCCAAGAGACCCAGTACTTC. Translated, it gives CASSRDSLQETQYF. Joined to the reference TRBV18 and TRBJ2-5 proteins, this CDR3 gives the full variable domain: NAGVMQNPRHLVRRRGQEARLRCSPMKGHSHVYWYRQLPEEGLKFMVYLQKENIIDESGMPKERFSAEFPKEGPSILRIQQVVRGDSAAYFCASSRDSLQETQYFGPGTRLLVL.